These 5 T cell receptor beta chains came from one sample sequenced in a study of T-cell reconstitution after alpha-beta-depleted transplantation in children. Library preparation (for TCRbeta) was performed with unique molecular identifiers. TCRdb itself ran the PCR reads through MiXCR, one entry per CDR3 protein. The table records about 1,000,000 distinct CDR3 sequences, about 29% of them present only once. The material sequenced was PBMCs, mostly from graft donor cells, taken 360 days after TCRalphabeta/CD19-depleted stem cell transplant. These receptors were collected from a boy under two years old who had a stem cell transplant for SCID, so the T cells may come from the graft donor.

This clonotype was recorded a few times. In DNA form, the CDR3 reads TGTGCCAGCAGTTTATCGCTTGGGCCCGTTGGCCGGTCCTACGAGCAGTACTTC. Translating it yields CASSLSLGPVGRSYEQYF. This chain joins TRBV12-3 or TRBV12-4 and TRBJ2-7; D not resolved. CDR3 size: 18 residues. With 2 bases removed from V and 1 base from J, the gap between germline ends came to 21 bases.

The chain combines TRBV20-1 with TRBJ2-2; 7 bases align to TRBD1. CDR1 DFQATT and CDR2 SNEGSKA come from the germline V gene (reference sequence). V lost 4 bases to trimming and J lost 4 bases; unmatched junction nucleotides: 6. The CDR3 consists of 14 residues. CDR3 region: CSAIDRVGTGELFF. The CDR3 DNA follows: TGCAGTGCTATCGACAGGGTCGGCACCGGGGAGCTGTTTTTT.

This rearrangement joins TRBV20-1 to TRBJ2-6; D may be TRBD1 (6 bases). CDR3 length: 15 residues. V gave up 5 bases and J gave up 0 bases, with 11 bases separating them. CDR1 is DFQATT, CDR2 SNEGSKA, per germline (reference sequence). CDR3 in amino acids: CSASTTGSGANVLTF. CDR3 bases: TGCAGTGCTTCAACGACAGGCTCTGGGGCCAACGTCCTGACTTTC.

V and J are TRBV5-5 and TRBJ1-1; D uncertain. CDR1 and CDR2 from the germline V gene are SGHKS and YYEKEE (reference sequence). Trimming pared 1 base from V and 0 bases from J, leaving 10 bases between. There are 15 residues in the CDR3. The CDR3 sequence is CASSLSWVLNTEAFF. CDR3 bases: TGTGCCAGCAGCTTGAGCTGGGTTTTGAACACTGAAGCTTTCTTT.

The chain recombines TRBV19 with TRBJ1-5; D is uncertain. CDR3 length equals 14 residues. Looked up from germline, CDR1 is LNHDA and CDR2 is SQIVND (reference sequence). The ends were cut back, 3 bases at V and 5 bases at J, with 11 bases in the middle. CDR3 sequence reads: CASSMARPYQPQHF. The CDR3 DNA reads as TGTGCCAGTAGTATGGCGAGGCCATATCAGCCCCAGCATTTT.